These 32 T cell receptor beta chains originate from one sample sequenced in a study of OX40 agonist ivuxolimab in advanced cancers. Sequencing used immunoSEQ multiplex PCR; TCRdb keeps in-frame clones, though not all of them. The sample has about 67,000 clones, around 79% seen once; the top ten hold roughly 5%. The sequencing used CD4+ or CD8+ T cells sorted from blood, collected in a trial of the OX40 agonist ivuxolimab. All receptors derive from an adult with an advanced solid tumor such as melanoma, head and neck, liver or kidney cancer.

Only one count was recorded for this clone. CDR3 sequence: CASSLAPSGRAVSADTQYF. The CDR3 bases are TGTGCCAGCAGCTTAGCTCCTAGCGGGAGGGCCGTTAGCGCAGATACGCAGTATTTT. The chain joins TRBV7-2 to TRBJ2-3, with 12 positions matching TRBD2. The CDR3 has 19 residues. CDR1 and CDR2 from the germline V gene are SGHTA and FQGNSA. With 0 bases clipped from V and 4 bases from J, the junction kept 11 bases outside the gene matches.

V is TRBV19 and J is TRBJ1-1, with D possibly being TRBD1 (6 bases). The ends were cut back, 4 bases at V and 8 bases at J, with 11 bases in the middle. Germline V gene lookup returns CDR1 LNHDA and CDR2 SQIVND (reference sequence). The CDR3 totals 12 residues. The CDR3 DNA is TGTGCCAGTAGTAGCAGACAGGTAGAAGCTTTCTTT. Protein: CASSSRQVEAFF. Using reference TRBV19 and TRBJ1-1 for the parts outside the CDR3, the full variable domain is DGGITQSPKYLFRKEGQNVTLSCEQNLNHDAMYWYRQDPGQGLRLIYYSQIVNDFQKGDIAEGYSVSREKKESFPLTVTSAQKNPTAFYLCASSSRQVEAFFGQGTRLTVV.

The gene calls are TRBV28 and TRBJ2-1, with 14 positions matching TRBD2. In germline, CDR1 is MDHEN, CDR2 SYDVKM. The CDR3 totals 15 residues. Germline trimming cut 6 bases from V and 6 bases from J; bases unmatched to any gene: 4. CDR3 in amino acids: CASRPGTSGGNEQFF. DNA of the CDR3: TGTGCCAGCAGACCCGGGACTAGCGGGGGCAATGAGCAGTTCTTC.

This clone was observed once. The rearrangement uses TRBV2 and TRBJ1-3, with D perhaps TRBD1 (6 bases). Germline V CDR1 and CDR2: SNHLY, FYNNEI. V shed 5 bases and J shed 0 bases, with 14 bases lying between them. The CDR3 is 16 residues long. The CDR3 loop reads CASSKDRQYSGNTIYF. CDR3 bases: TGTGCCAGCAGTAAAGACAGGCAATACTCTGGAAACACCATATATTTT.

This clone was picked up a small number of times. CDR3 region: CASSDPGQGRETQYF. CDR3 coding DNA: TGTGCCAGCAGTGACCCCGGACAGGGGAGAGAGACCCAGTACTTC. This chain joins TRBV25-1 and TRBJ2-5, with TRBD1 identical over 9 bases. In germline, CDR1 is MGHDK, CDR2 SYGVNS. After removal of 3 bases from V and 4 bases from J, the junction contained 6 bases not matched to a gene. The CDR3 covers 15 residues.

This clone was seen a single time. The chain carries TRBV19 and TRBJ2-3, with TRBD2 matching over 13 bases. The germline gives CDR1 LNHDA, CDR2 SQIVND (reference sequence). Losses at the gene ends were 4 bases for V and 6 bases for J; bases not matched to a gene: 4. The CDR3 runs 15 residues. The CDR3 nucleotides read TGTGCCAGTAGTAAAAGGACTAGCGGGAGTGATACGCAGTATTTT. Residues: CASSKRTSGSDTQYF.

The V call is TRBV2, the J call TRBJ2-1, with 10 positions matching TRBD1. The ends lost 4 bases at V and 2 bases at J; junction bases unmatched: 2. CDR3 length: 15 amino acids. CDR1 is SNHLY and CDR2 is FYNNEI in the germline V gene. The CDR3 nucleotides read TGTGCCAGCAGTGGACAGGGGGCCCCCTACAATGAGCAGTTCTTC. Residues: CASSGQGAPYNEQFF. Filled out from reference TRBV2 and TRBJ2-1, the complete variable domain reads EPEVTQTPSHQVTQMGQEVILRCVPISNHLYFYWYRQILGQKVEFLVSFYNNEISEKSEIFDDQFSVERPDGSNFTLKIRSTKLEDSAMYFCASSGQGAPYNEQFFGPGTRLTVL.

This chain links TRBV13 with TRBJ2-2; TRBD2 matches at 11 bases. The CDR3 consists of 16 residues. The trim removed 2 bases at V and 6 bases at J, leaving 5 bases unmatched. Germline V gene lookup returns CDR1 PRHDT and CDR2 FYEKMQ (reference sequence). CDR3: CASSLRSSGRAGELFF. The CDR3, as DNA: TGTGCCAGCAGCTTAAGGAGTAGCGGGAGGGCCGGGGAGCTGTTTTTT.

This chain links TRBV13 with TRBJ2-1, with 11 bases identical to TRBD2. V lost 0 bases to trimming and J lost 10 bases; unmatched junction nucleotides: 8. Germline V gene data show CDR1 as PRHDT and CDR2 as FYEKMQ (reference sequence). The CDR3 runs 16 residues. The CDR3 coding sequence is TGTGCCAGCAGCTTAGGCGGTAGCGGGGGGGCAGAAGAGCAGTTCTTC. It is translated as CASSLGGSGGAEEQFF.

The CDR3 bases are TGTGCCAGCAGCGTAGAATGGGGGCCCTACAATGAGCAGTTCTTC. Translating gives CASSVEWGPYNEQFF. This chain links TRBV9 with TRBJ2-1; D might be TRBD1 (6 bases). The CDR3 covers 15 residues. V dropped 0 bases and J dropped 2 bases, with 9 bases sitting between them. Germline CDR1 SGDLS, CDR2 YYNGEE.

The chain recombines TRBV2 with TRBJ2-2, with D unresolved. The CDR3 runs 14 residues. CDR1 and CDR2 from the germline V gene are SNHLY and FYNNEI. V lost 4 bases and J 3 bases, leaving 9 bases between the germline ends. The CDR3 nucleotides read TGTGCCAGCAGTGTCCTAGGAGACACCGGGGAGCTGTTTTTT. The encoded protein is CASSVLGDTGELFF. Complete variable domain (other parts from reference TRBV2 and TRBJ2-2): EPEVTQTPSHQVTQMGQEVILRCVPISNHLYFYWYRQILGQKVEFLVSFYNNEISEKSEIFDDQFSVERPDGSNFTLKIRSTKLEDSAMYFCASSVLGDTGELFFGEGSRLTVL.

The rearrangement uses TRBV28 and TRBJ1-1; D gene unclear. Germline CDR1 reads MDHEN; CDR2 reads SYDVKM. V shed 3 bases and J shed 2 bases, with 7 bases lying between them. The CDR3 totals 13 residues. The CDR3 DNA sequence: TGTGCCAGCAGTTTGCAACCTAACACTGAAGCTTTCTTT. Translating it yields CASSLQPNTEAFF. The full variable domain, in which reference TRBV28 and TRBJ1-1 provide the parts outside the CDR3, is DVKVTQSSRYLVKRTGEKVFLECVQDMDHENMFWYRQDPGLGLRLIYFSYDVKMKEKGDIPEGYSVSREKKERFSLILESASTNQTSMYLCASSLQPNTEAFFGQGTRLTVV.

This chain uses TRBV7-9 with TRBJ1-2, with unresolved D. Trimming shortened V by 1 base and J by 7 bases, and 10 bases separated the two germline ends. Germline assignment: CDR1 SEHNR and CDR2 FQNEAQ (reference sequence). The CDR3 covers 13 residues. CDR3 residues: CASSLDPAVGYTF. As DNA, the CDR3 is TGTGCCAGCAGCTTAGACCCCGCGGTTGGCTACACCTTC.

This chain joins TRBV6-5 and TRBJ1-6, with D tentatively TRBD1 (6 bases). Germline loops: CDR1 MNHEY, CDR2 SVGAGI. The CDR3 has 16 residues. V was clipped by 4 bases and J by 7 bases, with 17 bases between them. The CDR3 nucleotides read TGTGCCAGCAGTTCGCCCCGGGGGGCTCGGAATTCACCCCTCCACTTT. Protein sequence: CASSSPRGARNSPLHF.

The V and J genes are TRBV27 and TRBJ1-1; D remains unclear. Deletions cut 7 bases from V and 2 bases from J, with 17 bases between. From germline, CDR1 is MNHEY and CDR2 SMNVEV (reference sequence). The CDR3 covers 15 residues. The CDR3 here is CASTATPSGNTEAFF. Here the CDR3 DNA reads TGTGCCAGCACGGCCACTCCAAGTGGTAACACTGAAGCTTTCTTT.

The genes are TRBV15 and TRBJ2-5, with 10 bases aligning to TRBD2. This CDR3 comprises 20 residues. V shed 0 bases, J shed 1 base, and the junction held 14 bases outside the gene matches. CDR1 is LNHNV, CDR2 YYDKDF, per germline (reference sequence). Here the CDR3 DNA reads TGTGCCACCAGCAGAGAGGGTATGCAGACTAGCGGGCCGATCCAAGAGACCCAGTACTTC. This gives the protein CATSREGMQTSGPIQETQYF.

The rearrangement joins TRBV19 to TRBJ1-3; D remains ambiguous. Germline loops: CDR1 LNHDA, CDR2 SQIVND (reference sequence). V lost 6 bases, J lost 3 bases, and 9 bases lay in between. This CDR3 is 13 amino acids long. Here the CDR3 DNA reads TGTGCCAGTAGCCTATCCCTTGGAAACACCATATATTTT. This codes for CASSLSLGNTIYF.

This chain joins TRBV4-1 and TRBJ1-5; D call uncertain. V dropped 1 base and J dropped 3 bases, with 13 bases sitting between them. The CDR3 length is 16 residues. Germline V gene sequence: CDR1 MGHRA, CDR2 YSYEKL. CDR3 nucleotides: TGCGCCAGCAGCCAAGGGGAAGGGCGGCTCAATCAGCCCCAGCATTTT. This encodes CASSQGEGRLNQPQHF.

CDR3 amino acids: CASSLGDLLAGKETQYF. CDR3 in DNA: TGTGCCAGCAGCTTAGGGGATCTTCTAGCGGGAAAAGAGACCCAGTACTTC. The V call is TRBV7-2, the J call TRBJ2-5; 9 positions match TRBD2. Losses at the gene ends were 1 base for V and 3 bases for J; bases not matched to a gene: 9. CDR1 SGHTA and CDR2 FQGNSA come from the germline V gene. The CDR3 extends over 17 amino acids.

The chain combines TRBV4-1 with TRBJ1-6; no reliable D call. The V and J ends lost 0 bases and 0 bases respectively, with 9 bases between them. Germline CDR1 MGHRA, CDR2 YSYEKL. The CDR3 is 17 residues long. CDR3: CASSQEDSVSYNSPLHF. The CDR3 region has the DNA TGCGCCAGCAGCCAAGAAGATAGCGTCTCCTATAATTCACCCCTCCACTTT.

The CDR3 loop is CASSIYVSGANVLTF. CDR3 DNA: TGTGCCAGTAGTATTTATGTCTCTGGGGCCAACGTCCTGACTTTC. This chain joins TRBV19 and TRBJ2-6; D unclear. Per the germline V gene, CDR1 is LNHDA and CDR2 is SQIVND (reference sequence). The CDR3 is made up of 15 amino acids. The V end was cut by 3 bases, the J end by 0 bases, with 6 bases between.

The chain's CDR3 is CASKAVDRAYEQYV. The DNA for the CDR3 is TGTGCCAGCAAGGCCGTCGACAGGGCCTACGAGCAGTACGTC. This chain uses TRBV28 with TRBJ2-7; 7 bases line up with TRBD1. V dropped 7 bases and J dropped 2; count of bases not matched to a gene: 8. Per the germline V gene, CDR1 is MDHEN and CDR2 is SYDVKM. The CDR3 length is 14 residues.

The genes are TRBV4-3 and TRBJ2-7, with 10 bases lining up with TRBD2. V gave up 2 bases and J gave up 2 bases; unmatched junction bases: 6. The CDR3 contains 16 residues. The V gene's germline CDR1 is LGHNA and CDR2 YSLEER. CDR3 protein: CASSQLAGGFPYEQYF. The CDR3 nucleotides are TGCGCCAGCAGCCAATTAGCGGGAGGTTTCCCCTACGAGCAGTACTTC.

The rearrangement joins TRBV2 to TRBJ2-5; 8 bases align to TRBD1. Germline V gene data show CDR1 as SNHLY and CDR2 as FYNNEI. V trimming: 3 bases; J trimming: 2 bases; junction bases outside the gene matches: 5. The CDR3 covers 15 residues. The CDR3 here is CASSDRGQGQETQYF. The DNA of the CDR3 is TGTGCCAGCAGTGACCGAGGACAGGGTCAAGAGACCCAGTACTTC.

The chain carries TRBV4-2 and TRBJ1-1; 7 nucleotides align to TRBD1. Per germline, CDR1 LGHNA and CDR2 YNFKEQ. The ends lost 0 bases at V and 1 base at J; junction bases unmatched: 2. The CDR3 runs to 15 residues. CDR3 region: CASSQETGANTEAFF. DNA of the CDR3: TGTGCCAGCAGCCAAGAAACAGGGGCGAACACTGAAGCTTTCTTT.

This chain links TRBV15 with TRBJ2-7; TRBD1 matches at 8 bases. Germline V gene lookup returns CDR1 LNHNV and CDR2 YYDKDF (reference sequence). This CDR3 spans 16 amino acids. V lost 1 base, J lost 4 bases, and 9 bases stayed unmatched. CDR3 amino acids: CATSRGLTGDEYEQYF. In DNA, the CDR3 is TGTGCCACCAGCAGAGGTTTGACAGGGGATGAATACGAGCAGTACTTC.

This clone was picked up a small number of times. V usage is TRBV27 and J usage is TRBJ1-3; the D gene is possibly TRBD1 (6 bases). The CDR3 runs to 14 residues. V was clipped by 5 bases and J by 8 bases, with 16 bases between them. The germline gives CDR1 MNHEY, CDR2 SMNVEV (reference sequence). CDR3 bases: TGTGCCAGCAGTCCCCACGAGGGGGTACACACCATATATTTT. Its protein product is CASSPHEGVHTIYF.

This clone was counted a single time. The chain recombines TRBV7-2 with TRBJ2-6; D remains unclear. V lost 5 bases and J lost 4, with 12 bases in between. Looked up from germline, CDR1 is SGHTA and CDR2 is FQGNSA. This CDR3 spans 15 amino acids. CDR3 sequence reads: CASSRPALGANVLTF. The CDR3, as DNA: TGTGCCAGCAGCCGCCCGGCTCTGGGGGCCAACGTCCTGACTTTC.

Only one count was recorded for this clone. The junction and the germline gene differ at one end; a read error may be behind it. The chain joins TRBV19 to TRBJ2-7; D remains ambiguous. This CDR3 spans 14 amino acids. Germline CDR1 and CDR2: LNHDA and SQIVND (reference sequence). CDR3 amino acids: CATSDTFSSYEQYF. CDR3 DNA: TGTGCCACTAGTGACACCTTCAGCTCCTACGAGCAGTACTTC. The full variable domain, rest sourced from reference TRBV19 and TRBJ2-7, is DGGITQSPKYLFRKEGQNVTLSCEQNLNHDAMYWYRQDPGQGLRLIYYSQIVNDFQKGDIAEGYSVSREKKESFPLTVTSAQKNPTAFYLCATSDTFSSYEQYFGPGTRLTVT.

The CDR3 sequence: CASRQRTGSQDTQYF. CDR3 nucleotides: TGTGCCAGCAGGCAAAGGACAGGGAGTCAAGATACGCAGTATTTT. The rearrangement links TRBV2 to TRBJ2-3; TRBD1 matches at 8 bases. V was pared by 6 bases and J by 5 bases, with 10 bases of the junction left unmatched. CDR3 size: 15 residues. CDR1 and CDR2 from the germline V gene are SNHLY and FYNNEI.

This chain connects TRBV9 to TRBJ2-1, with 12 bases matching TRBD2. CDR1 is SGDLS, CDR2 YYNGEE, per germline. The CDR3 loop spans 15 amino acids. Germline trimming cut 4 bases from V and 7 bases from J; bases unmatched to any gene: 6. The chain's CDR3 is CASSQTSGRSNEQFF. The CDR3 DNA reads TGTGCCAGCAGCCAAACTAGCGGGAGGTCAAATGAGCAGTTCTTC. The entire variable domain, with the rest obtained from reference TRBV9 and TRBJ2-1, is as follows: DSGVTQTPKHLITATGQRVTLRCSPRSGDLSVYWYQQSLDQGLQFLIQYYNGEERAKGNILERFSAQQFPDLHSELNLSSLELGDSALYFCASSQTSGRSNEQFFGPGTRLTVL.

This clone was counted between two and nine times. The V gene is TRBV25-1, the J gene TRBJ1-1; no firm D call. Germline V gene sequence: CDR1 MGHDK, CDR2 SYGVNS. V was clipped by 5 bases and J by 1 base, with 5 bases between them. CDR3 size: 12 residues. The CDR3 region is CASSMGNTEAFF. DNA of the CDR3: TGTGCCAGCAGTATGGGGAACACTGAAGCTTTCTTT. Supplemented by reference TRBV25-1 and TRBJ1-1, the full variable domain reads EADIYQTPRYLVIGTGKKITLECSQTMGHDKMYWYQQDPGMELHLIHYSYGVNSTEKGDLSSESTVSRIRTEHFPLTLESARPSHTSQYLCASSMGNTEAFFGQGTRLTVV.